The 28 T cell receptor beta chains given below trace back to one sample, sequenced in a study of T-cell memory formation after mild COVID-19 listed by TCRdb under 2021. The library was prepared using 5' RACE. Reads for this sample came from an Illumina NovaSeq 6000. Through fastp at Q25 and MiXCR, TCRdb rebuilt clones from the public reads, retaining in-frame beta chains. Records with the same CDR3 protein are collapsed into one entry carrying the most frequent genes and DNA. Present in this sample are some 600,000 distinct CDR3 sequences, around 16% of which were seen just once. The ten largest clonotypes hold around 8.1% of the sample. The sequencing input was PBMCs or a T cell subset sorted from them (not recorded which). All receptors derive from an adult woman who had mild COVID-19 (a few samples of this study predate the infection). The sample titles of this study are shuffled in the database, so cell type and time point are left out; the donor was told from shared clones.

This clonotype was observed many times. The rearrangement joins TRBV11-2 to TRBJ1-2; no clear D. V dropped 5 bases and J dropped 0 bases, with 10 bases sitting between them. Germline values: CDR1 SGHAT, CDR2 FQNNGV. The CDR3 is 14 residues long. CDR3 sequence reads: CASSQQAANYGYTF. The CDR3 DNA is TGTGCCAGCAGCCAGCAAGCGGCTAACTATGGCTACACCTTC.

This clonotype has more than one count but fewer than ten. V is TRBV10-3 and J is TRBJ2-1; a possible D gene is TRBD1 (5 bases). CDR3 length: 15 amino acids. V lost 7 bases, J lost 0 bases, and 13 bases lay in between. CDR1 is ENHRY and CDR2 is SYGVKD in the germline V gene. This CDR3 is CAIKGTGSSYNEQFF. Written as DNA, the CDR3 is TGTGCCATCAAGGGAACAGGAAGCTCCTACAATGAGCAGTTCTTC.

CDR3 DNA sequence: TGTGCCAGCACCGAGGGGAGGACGGGGCTGTCTAGCACAGATACGCAGTATTTT. This codes for CASTEGRTGLSSTDTQYF. The chain recombines TRBV6-4 with TRBJ2-3, with TRBD2 as a possible D gene (6 bases). The CDR3 is 18 amino acids. CDR1 is MRHNA, CDR2 SNTAGT, per germline. V shed 7 bases and J shed 0 bases, with 23 bases lying between them.

This clonotype showed up just a few times. This rearrangement joins TRBV4-2 to TRBJ1-2; D remains ambiguous. This CDR3 is built from 12 residues. Germline V lookup: CDR1 LGHNA, CDR2 YNFKEQ. Trimming cost V 0 bases and J 10 bases, with 9 bases left between them. The CDR3 DNA is TGTGCCAGCAGCCAAGATGACGAGGACTACACCTTC. Its protein product is CASSQDDEDYTF.

This clonotype was seen at least ten times. The V call is TRBV29-1, the J call TRBJ2-1; a weak D match, TRBD1 (6 bases). V was clipped by 3 bases and J by 8 bases, with 8 bases between them. Germline CDR1 reads SQVTM; CDR2 reads ANQGSEA. The CDR3 length is 11 residues. CDR3 in amino acids: CSVEWGHEQFF. The DNA for the CDR3 is TGCAGCGTTGAGTGGGGGCATGAGCAGTTCTTC.

This clonotype has just a few counts. This chain links TRBV4-3 with TRBJ2-1; perhaps TRBD1 as D (5 bases). CDR3 length equals 15 residues. The V gene's germline CDR1 is LGHNA and CDR2 YSLEER. V was pared by 0 bases and J by 7 bases, with 13 bases between. The CDR3 here is CASSQDYGRQNEQFF. In nucleotides, the CDR3 is TGCGCCAGCAGCCAAGATTACGGCAGACAGAATGAGCAGTTCTTC.

This chain joins TRBV5-4 and TRBJ2-1; D is ambiguous. Looked up from germline, CDR1 is SGHNT and CDR2 is YYREEE (reference sequence). V lost 0 bases and J lost 7, with 14 bases in between. The CDR3 loop spans 15 amino acids. The CDR3 spells CASSLVRSMGNEQFF. CDR3 sequence (DNA): TGTGCCAGCAGCTTGGTACGCTCGATGGGGAATGAGCAGTTCTTC.

This clonotype was recorded once. This rearrangement joins TRBV7-3 to TRBJ1-1; D is unresolved. The CDR3 is 15 residues long. Germline CDR1 and CDR2: SGHTA and FQGTGA. V was shortened by 5 bases and J by 1 base, with 14 bases between the two germline ends. The CDR3: CASSREPGQNTEAFF. In DNA, the CDR3 is TGTGCCAGCAGCCGAGAACCGGGCCAGAACACTGAAGCTTTCTTT.

This clonotype was seen a handful of times. V gene TRBV12-3 or TRBV12-4 combines with J gene TRBJ2-1; the D call may be TRBD1 or TRBD2 (7 bases each). The V gene lost 5 bases and the J gene lost 5 bases, with 13 bases spanning the gap. The CDR3 consists of 14 residues. The CDR3 DNA reads as TGTGCCAGCAGTACGCAGGGGGGGCACAATGAGCAGTTCTTC. This translates into CASSTQGGHNEQFF.

This clonotype showed up many times. The V and J genes are TRBV12-3 or TRBV12-4 and TRBJ1-2; D is unclear. V was clipped by 2 bases and J by 6 bases, with 7 bases between them. The CDR3 covers 12 residues. The CDR3 sequence: CASSLSRHGYTF. The CDR3 bases are TGTGCCAGCAGTTTATCCCGTCATGGCTACACCTTC.

The V call is TRBV6-5, the J call TRBJ2-7; TRBD2 agrees at 9 bases. V shed 2 bases and J 0 bases; nucleotides not matched to a gene: 2. Germline lookup yields CDR1 MNHEY and CDR2 SVGAGI. CDR3 length: 15 amino acids. The CDR3 is CASSYSGGSSYEQYF. CDR3 in DNA: TGTGCCAGCAGTTACAGCGGGGGGAGCTCCTACGAGCAGTACTTC.

This clonotype was counted only a few times. This chain uses TRBV7-2 with TRBJ1-2, with no clear D. The V end lost 2 bases, the J end lost 1 base, and 11 bases lay between the germline ends. Germline CDR1 reads SGHTA; CDR2 reads FQGNSA. CDR3 length equals 15 residues. CDR3 DNA sequence: TGTGCCAGCAGCTTAAGTTCTGGTTATAACTATGGCTACACCTTC. Its protein is CASSLSSGYNYGYTF.

The V gene is TRBV4-1, the J gene TRBJ1-2, with D maybe TRBD1 (5 bases). Per the germline V gene, CDR1 is MGHRA and CDR2 is YSYEKL. This CDR3 has 15 residues. Trimming shortened V by 0 bases and J by 4 bases, and 12 bases separated the two germline ends. CDR3 DNA: TGCGCCAGCAGCCAAGATCTCGGGACTATCTATGGCTACACCTTC. This gives the protein CASSQDLGTIYGYTF.

This clonotype occurred a few times. The rearrangement links TRBV20-1 to TRBJ2-7, with D maybe TRBD1 (6 bases). The CDR3 covers 14 residues. Germline V lookup: CDR1 DFQATT, CDR2 SNEGSKA (reference sequence). Trimming shortened V by 0 bases and J by 8 bases, and 17 bases separated the two germline ends. The CDR3 nucleotides read TGCAGTGCTAGAGACCCCTCGACAGGCAGCAAGCAGTACTTC. This gives the protein CSARDPSTGSKQYF.

This clonotype was found many times. The V and J genes are TRBV24-1 and TRBJ2-7, with TRBD1 matching over 9 bases. This CDR3 spans 14 amino acids. The trim removed 3 bases at V and 3 bases at J, leaving 2 bases unmatched. The germline V gene has CDR1 KGHDR and CDR2 SFDVKD. In DNA, the CDR3 is TGTGCCACCAGTGATCCGGGACAGGGCTACGAGCAGTACTTC. Amino acids: CATSDPGQGYEQYF.

With respect to this clonotype: Germline and junction disagree at one end, which may indicate a read error. The gene calls are TRBV29-1 and TRBJ2-2; 10 nucleotides line up with TRBD1. Germline V gene sequence: CDR1 SQVTM, CDR2 ANQGSEA. The CDR3 is 14 residues long. The CDR3: CSFDRGLNTGELFF. CDR3 sequence (DNA): TGCAGCTTTGACAGGGGGCTGAACACCGGGGAGCTGTTTTTT.

V gene TRBV27 combines with J gene TRBJ2-2; D gene ambiguous. The CDR3 is made up of 13 amino acids. Deletions cut 2 bases from V and 6 bases from J, with 7 bases between. Germline loops: CDR1 MNHEY, CDR2 SMNVEV (reference sequence). CDR3 DNA: TGTGCCAGCAGTTTAACCCTCCCCGGGGAGCTGTTTTTT. It specifies CASSLTLPGELFF.

Only one count was recorded for this clonotype. The V and J genes are TRBV7-3 and TRBJ2-7, with D perhaps TRBD2 (5 bases). The V and J ends lost 1 base and 7 bases respectively, with 8 bases between them. Germline assignment: CDR1 SGHTA and CDR2 FQGTGA. The CDR3 is 12 residues long. The CDR3 loop is CASSLISGEQYF. CDR3 sequence (DNA): TGTGCCAGCAGCTTAATATCGGGAGAGCAGTACTTC.

This clonotype has only a few counts. The gene calls are TRBV7-2 and TRBJ2-3; D uncertain. CDR1 is SGHTA, CDR2 FQGNSA, per germline. The length of the CDR3 is 15 residues. V shed 0 bases and J shed 2 bases, with 9 bases lying between them. CDR3 DNA sequence: TGTGCCAGCAGCTTAGCGGGTCCCCCCACAGATACGCAGTATTTT. This encodes CASSLAGPPTDTQYF.

This clonotype was seen more than once but under ten times. The V call is TRBV6-5, the J call TRBJ2-3; D call uncertain. This CDR3 region has 15 residues. Germline loops: CDR1 MNHEY, CDR2 SVGAGI. The germline V and J ends were trimmed by 4 bases and 0 bases, with 11 bases remaining between them. The chain's CDR3 is CASSWSAVSTDTQYF. The CDR3 nucleotides are TGTGCCAGCAGTTGGTCGGCGGTTAGCACAGATACGCAGTATTTT.

This chain joins TRBV29-1 and TRBJ2-7, with TRBD2 matching over 8 bases. V trimming: 8 bases; J trimming: 5 bases; junction bases outside the gene matches: 8. Germline V gene sequence: CDR1 SQVTM, CDR2 ANQGSEA. The CDR3 is made up of 12 amino acids. The CDR3 DNA follows: TGCAGCATTAGCGGGATCGGCCACGAGCAGTACTTC. Its translation: CSISGIGHEQYF.

The chain combines TRBV7-8 with TRBJ2-5; D may be TRBD1 (5 bases). Trimming shortened V by 1 base and J by 2 bases, and 17 bases separated the two germline ends. This CDR3 has 17 residues. Looked up from germline, CDR1 is SGHVS and CDR2 is FQNEAQ. The CDR3 coding sequence is TGTGCCAGCAGCTTAGTTGGGGCAGGGTCTAGGCAAGAGACCCAGTACTTC. This gives the protein CASSLVGAGSRQETQYF.

This clonotype was picked up a small number of times. The V call is TRBV7-9, the J call TRBJ2-7, with 11 bases fitting TRBD1. V dropped 3 bases and J dropped 6; count of bases not matched to a gene: 4. CDR3 size: 14 residues. Germline CDR1 SEHNR, CDR2 FQNEAQ (reference sequence). CDR3 bases: TGTGCCAGCAGCTTGGGACAGGGGGGCATCGAGCAGTACTTC. Its translation: CASSLGQGGIEQYF.

The V call is TRBV7-9, the J call TRBJ2-1; D might be TRBD2 (5 bases). CDR1 is SEHNR, CDR2 FQNEAQ, per germline (reference sequence). V lost 5 bases to trimming and J lost 5 bases, with 13 bases between them. There are 14 residues in the CDR3. The CDR3 is CASSHLPGDNEQFF. CDR3 nucleotides: TGTGCCAGCAGCCATCTACCCGGGGACAATGAGCAGTTCTTC. The whole variable domain, remainder taken from reference TRBV7-9 and TRBJ2-1, is DTGVSQNPRHKITKRGQNVTFRCDPISEHNRLYWYRQTLGQGPEFLTYFQNEAQLEKSRLLSDRFSAERPKGSFSTLEIQRTEQGDSAMYLCASSHLPGDNEQFFGPGTRLTVL.

This clonotype showed up many times. The CDR3 protein is CASMGQGYSPLHF. Here the CDR3 DNA reads TGTGCCAGCATGGGACAGGGGTATTCACCCCTCCACTTT. This chain joins TRBV7-9 and TRBJ1-6, with 10 positions matching TRBD1. The CDR3 covers 13 residues. Looked up from germline, CDR1 is SEHNR and CDR2 is FQNEAQ (reference sequence). V lost 7 bases and J lost 8; bases outside the gene matches: 2.

Of note for this clonotype: One end of the junction is discordant with germline, which a read error may explain. The chain combines TRBV7-7 with TRBJ2-2; 8 nucleotides match TRBD1. CDR3 length: 13 amino acids. Germline V CDR1 and CDR2: SSHAT, FNYEAQ (reference sequence). In DNA form, the CDR3 reads TGTGCTAGCAGCTTAGCAGGGGGCCGGGAGCTGTTTTTT. Translated: CASSLAGGRELFF.

This clonotype was seen at least ten times. The genes are TRBV7-8 and TRBJ1-1; TRBD1 aligns across 7 bases. V lost 3 bases and J lost 0; bases outside the gene matches: 10. Germline V gene lookup returns CDR1 SGHVS and CDR2 FQNEAQ. The CDR3 consists of 17 residues. For the CDR3, the DNA is TGTGCCAGCAGCTTCAGAGGGGGCATCTTGGTGAACACTGAAGCTTTCTTT. It translates to CASSFRGGILVNTEAFF.

The J gene is TRBJ1-1, the V gene TRBV5-4; possibly TRBD1 for D (5 bases). The CDR3 extends over 16 amino acids. Germline CDR1 SGHNT, CDR2 YYREEE (reference sequence). V gave up 1 base and J gave up 1 base, with 14 bases separating them. This CDR3 reads CASSLMATTGNTEAFF. The DNA for the CDR3 is TGTGCCAGCAGCTTGATGGCGACAACAGGGAACACTGAAGCTTTCTTT.